This passage covers 30 T cell receptor beta chains from one sample sequenced in a study of T cells expressing NK-cell markers. TCRdb reprocessed the 5' RACE reads; each CDR3 protein has one entry and no DNA is given. The sample has approximately 420,000 distinct CDR3 sequences. Sequenced: blood T cells: a sorted CD56 or NKG2C T cell subset, CD4+ or CD8+ T cells, or bulk PBMC T cells (not recorded which). These receptors were obtained from a woman in her 50s in good health.

The chain is built from TRBV5-1 and TRBJ1-6; TCRdb names TRBD1, which stays unverified in the absence of DNA. CDR1 is SGHRS, CDR2 YFSETQ, per germline. The CDR3 contains 15 residues. The CDR3 loop is CASSTYEDRNSPLHF.

V and J are TRBV7-9 and TRBJ2-3. Per the germline V gene, CDR1 is SEHNR and CDR2 is FQNEAQ (reference sequence). The CDR3 totals 15 residues. CDR3 loop: CASSFRFPKTDTQYF.

The chain links TRBV24-1 to TRBJ1-1. The CDR3 contains 13 residues. Germline V gives CDR1 KGHDR, CDR2 SFDVKD. CDR3: CATRRSLYTEAFF.

V is TRBV3-1 and J is TRBJ2-2; TCRdb reports TRBD1, a call that lacks DNA to check it against. CDR1 is LGHDT and CDR2 is YNNKEL in the germline V gene (reference sequence). The CDR3 is 15 residues long. The CDR3 sequence: CASSQQGQNTGELFF.

The chain's CDR3 is CASSYSDTYEQYF. This chain uses TRBV12-3 or TRBV12-4 with TRBJ2-7. The CDR3 sequence is 13 residues long.

The V and J genes are TRBV7-8 and TRBJ1-5; TCRdb calls TRBD1, which cannot be checked without DNA. Looked up from germline, CDR1 is SGHVS and CDR2 is FQNEAQ. The CDR3 consists of 15 residues. CDR3 in amino acids: CASSLVPGNNQPQHF.

The V gene is TRBV20-1, the J gene TRBJ2-1; TCRdb outputs TRBD1, but without DNA this stays unchecked. The CDR3 runs to 14 residues. Germline V gene data show CDR1 as DFQATT and CDR2 as SNEGSKA (reference sequence). The CDR3 reads CSARRDTSYNEQFF.

This chain connects TRBV24-1 to TRBJ2-5; the TRBD2 assignment by TCRdb is unverifiable without DNA. The CDR3 is 17 residues long. Germline CDR1 reads KGHDR; CDR2 reads SFDVKD. The CDR3 reads CATSEGLTSGRQETQYF.

V usage is TRBV27 and J usage is TRBJ2-1; TCRdb's D call, TRBD2, is unchecked because there is no DNA. The CDR3 runs 15 residues. CDR1 MNHEY and CDR2 SMNVEV come from the germline V gene (reference sequence). This CDR3 reads CASESLAGGYNEQFF.

The J gene is TRBJ2-5, the V gene TRBV5-8; lacking DNA, the TRBD1 call made by TCRdb goes unchecked. There are 16 residues in the CDR3. CDR1 is SGHTS, CDR2 YDEGEE, per germline. The CDR3 protein is CASSLGMGRTEETQYF.

CDR3 sequence: CASSFGVRTGDLSNTEAFF. The rearrangement joins TRBV13 to TRBJ1-1; TCRdb's D gene call, TRBD1, goes unchecked for lack of DNA. Germline loops: CDR1 PRHDT, CDR2 FYEKMQ (reference sequence). The length of the CDR3 is 19 residues.

The V call is TRBV23-1, the J call TRBJ2-2; TCRdb returns TRBD1, unconfirmable since there is no DNA. TRBV23-1 is classed as an ORF, of uncertain function. The CDR3 consists of 17 residues. The CDR3 reads CASLLSRDRDPTGELFF.

The gene calls are TRBV6-6 and TRBJ2-1; TCRdb calls TRBD2, which cannot be checked without DNA. The germline V gene encodes CDR1 MNHNY and CDR2 SVGAGI (reference sequence). The CDR3 totals 12 residues. CDR3 sequence reads: CASSYVRGEQFF.

The CDR3 sequence: CASSLTQGAGDTQYF. The chain combines TRBV14 with TRBJ2-3; there is no DNA to check the TCRdb D call of TRBD1. Germline lookup yields CDR1 SGHDN and CDR2 FVKESK. The CDR3 loop spans 15 amino acids.

V and J are TRBV20-1 and TRBJ2-7; TCRdb's assignment of TRBD2 cannot be checked, as there is no DNA. Germline CDR1 is DFQATT and CDR2 is SNEGSKA (reference sequence). The CDR3 loop spans 15 amino acids. This chain's CDR3 is CSAVPLSGSIGEQYF.

The rearrangement joins TRBV5-1 to TRBJ2-3; TCRdb's assignment of TRBD2 cannot be checked, as there is no DNA. There are 18 residues in the CDR3. The germline CDR1 and CDR2 sequences are SGHRS and YFSETQ. Here the CDR3 reads CASSPARIGTSGTDTQYF.

The chain couples TRBV30 to TRBJ1-1; TCRdb's D call, TRBD1, is unchecked because there is no DNA. The V gene's germline CDR1 is GTSNPN and CDR2 SVGIG (reference sequence). CDR3 length: 15 amino acids. CDR3 in amino acids: CAWSGDRGRGAEAFF. Full variable domain (missing parts from reference TRBV30 and TRBJ1-1): SQTIHQWPATLVQPVGSPLSLECTVEGTSNPNLYWYRQAAGRGLQLLFYSVGIGQISSEVPQNLSASRPQDRQFILSSKKLLLSDSGFYLCAWSGDRGRGAEAFFGQGTRLTVV.

The chain has TRBV14 and TRBJ2-2. This CDR3 has 12 residues. Germline lookup yields CDR1 SGHDN and CDR2 FVKESK. Here the CDR3 reads CASSKRIGELFF.

The rearrangement joins TRBV24-1 to TRBJ2-1. Looked up from germline, CDR1 is KGHDR and CDR2 is SFDVKD. This CDR3 is 12 amino acids long. The CDR3 sequence is CATSVGKNEQFF.

The V and J genes are TRBV7-9 and TRBJ2-1. This CDR3 is built from 15 residues. The V gene's germline CDR1 is SEHNR and CDR2 FQNEAQ (reference sequence). This CDR3 is CASSLVRGSNNEQFF. The variable domain in full, completed from reference TRBV7-9 and TRBJ2-1, reads DTGVSQNPRHKITKRGQNVTFRCDPISEHNRLYWYRQTLGQGPEFLTYFQNEAQLEKSRLLSDRFSAERPKGSFSTLEIQRTEQGDSAMYLCASSLVRGSNNEQFFGPGTRLTVL.

CDR3 region: CASSSSGGRTDTQYF. The rearrangement joins TRBV5-1 to TRBJ2-3; with no DNA, the TCRdb D assignment of TRBD1 cannot be verified. Germline V gene lookup returns CDR1 SGHRS and CDR2 YFSETQ. This CDR3 is 15 amino acids long.

The genes are TRBV4-2 and TRBJ1-5; TCRdb proposes TRBD1, but this gene call is untestable without DNA. The CDR3 runs to 15 residues. Germline CDR1 and CDR2: LGHNA and YNFKEQ. CDR3: CASSHDRDSNQPQHF.

This chain uses TRBV15 with TRBJ2-1; TCRdb proposes TRBD1, but this gene call is untestable without DNA. The germline V gene encodes CDR1 LNHNV and CDR2 YYDKDF (reference sequence). This CDR3 contains 16 residues. The CDR3 here is CATSRQTGLPDNEQFF.

The chain carries TRBV5-1 and TRBJ2-5; the D call of TRBD2 rests on TCRdb alone, since no DNA is present to check it. Germline V gives CDR1 SGHRS, CDR2 YFSETQ. The CDR3 has 19 residues. CDR3 sequence reads: CASSPRKGLAVGRQETQYF.

The chain couples TRBV10-3 to TRBJ2-5; TCRdb proposes TRBD2, but this gene call is untestable without DNA. The length of the CDR3 is 13 residues. Germline V CDR1 and CDR2: ENHRY, SYGVKD. The CDR3 is CAISRAGAETQYF.

This chain connects TRBV13 to TRBJ2-1; TCRdb lists TRBD2, though no DNA is available to test this call. This CDR3 contains 23 residues. Germline V gene data show CDR1 as PRHDT and CDR2 as FYEKMQ (reference sequence). The CDR3 protein is CASSLGTLAAAVNKAHSYNEQFF.

This rearrangement joins TRBV11-3 to TRBJ1-4; TCRdb reports TRBD1, a call that lacks DNA to check it against. Germline CDR1 reads SGHNT; CDR2 reads YENEEA. This CDR3 is 14 amino acids long. The CDR3 loop is CASSGTATNEKLFF.

The chain couples TRBV12-3 or TRBV12-4 to TRBJ2-2; the TCRdb D gene call, TRBD2, has no DNA to confirm it. The CDR3 extends over 13 amino acids. This CDR3 reads CASSFPQAGSCFF.

V gene TRBV3-1 combines with J gene TRBJ2-3; TCRdb gives TRBD2 as the D gene, but with no DNA this cannot be confirmed. Germline V gives CDR1 LGHDT, CDR2 YNNKEL (reference sequence). This CDR3 contains 16 residues. CDR3 protein: CASSPPGLAGPDTQYF.

The chain links TRBV12-3 or TRBV12-4 to TRBJ1-1. The CDR3 has 14 residues. The CDR3 spells CASSLNLLGGEAFF.